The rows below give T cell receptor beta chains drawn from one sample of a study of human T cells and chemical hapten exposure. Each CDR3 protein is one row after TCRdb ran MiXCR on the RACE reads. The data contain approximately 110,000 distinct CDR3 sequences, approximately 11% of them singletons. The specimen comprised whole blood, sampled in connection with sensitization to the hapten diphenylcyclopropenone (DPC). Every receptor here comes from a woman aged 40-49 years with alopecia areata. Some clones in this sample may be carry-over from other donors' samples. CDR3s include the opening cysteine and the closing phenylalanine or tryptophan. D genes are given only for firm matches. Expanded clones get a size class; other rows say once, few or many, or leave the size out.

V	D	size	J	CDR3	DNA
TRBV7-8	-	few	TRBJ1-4	CASSLVRGANEKLFF	TGTGCCAGCAGCTTAGTACGGGGGGCTAATGAAAAACTGTTTTTT
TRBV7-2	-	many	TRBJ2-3	CASSLESRRTDTQYF	TGTGCCAGCAGCTTAGAATCTCGCCGCACAGATACGCAGTATTTT
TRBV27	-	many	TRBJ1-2	CASSPGYGYTF	TGTGCCAGCAGTCCCGGCTATGGCTACACCTTC
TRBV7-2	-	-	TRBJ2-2	CASSLAWTDTGELFF	TGTGCCAGCAGCCTGGCCTGGACGGACACCGGGGAGCTGTTTTTT
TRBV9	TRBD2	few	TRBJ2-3	CASRPTGGSGTDTQYF	TGTGCCAGCAGGCCTACGGGGGGGTCTGGCACGGATACGCAGTATTTT
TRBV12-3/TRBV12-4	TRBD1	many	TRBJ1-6	CASSSRQGANSPLHF	TGTGCCAGCAGTTCCAGACAGGGGGCCAATTCACCCCTCCACTTT
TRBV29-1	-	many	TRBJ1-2	CSVRAGYGYTF	TGCAGCGTGCGGGCAGGATATGGCTACACCTTC
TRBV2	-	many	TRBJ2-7	CASSEDYGPFSYEQYF	TGTGCCAGCAGTGAAGATTACGGACCCTTCTCCTACGAGCAGTACTTC
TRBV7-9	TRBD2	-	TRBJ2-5	CASAGLAGHYQETQYF	TGTGCCAGCGCGGGACTAGCGGGACATTACCAAGAGACCCAGTACTTC
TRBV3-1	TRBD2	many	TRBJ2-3	CASSQDAGVTDTQYF	TGTGCCAGCAGCCAAGATGCGGGAGTCACAGATACGCAGTATTTT
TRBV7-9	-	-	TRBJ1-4	CASSPEKASTNEKLFF	TGTGCCAGCAGCCCAGAGAAGGCCTCAACTAATGAAAAACTGTTTTTT
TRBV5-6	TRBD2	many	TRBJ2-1	CASSLGTRGTSRDEQFF	TGTGCCAGCAGCTTAGGGACTAGAGGGACCTCTAGGGATGAGCAGTTCTTC
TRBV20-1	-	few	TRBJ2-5	CSARARGGPSETQYF	TGCAGTGCTAGAGCGAGGGGCGGGCCGTCGGAGACCCAGTACTTC
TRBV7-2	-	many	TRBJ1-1	CASSARREIPEAFF	TGTGCCAGCAGCGCTAGACGGGAAATCCCTGAAGCTTTCTTT
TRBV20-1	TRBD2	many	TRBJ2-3	CSARGLAGGRDTQYF	TGCAGTGCTAGAGGGCTAGCGGGGGGAAGAGATACGCAGTATTTT
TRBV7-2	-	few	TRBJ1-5	CASSDRRIGQPQHF	TGTGCCAGCAGCGATCGAAGGATAGGGCAGCCCCAGCATTTT
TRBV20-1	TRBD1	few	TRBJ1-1	CSVRTGVENTEAFF	TGCAGTGTCCGTACAGGGGTAGAGAACACTGAAGCTTTCTTT
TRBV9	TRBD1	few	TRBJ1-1	CASSVVSGGTEAFF	TGTGCCAGCAGCGTAGTTTCAGGGGGGACTGAAGCTTTCTTT
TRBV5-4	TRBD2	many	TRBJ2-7	CASSFVLGASGAYEQYF	TGTGCCAGCAGCTTTGTGCTTGGGGCTAGCGGGGCCTACGAGCAGTACTTC
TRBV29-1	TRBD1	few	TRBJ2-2	CSVGVGQGRSGELFF	TGCAGCGTTGGGGTGGGACAGGGAAGGTCCGGGGAGCTGTTTTTT
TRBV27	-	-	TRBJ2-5	CASSRHGTQYF	TGTGCCAGCAGCCGGCATGGGACCCAGTACTTC
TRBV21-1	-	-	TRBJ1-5	CASSKAASNYSNQPQHF	TGTGCCAGCAGCAAAGCGGCCTCGAACTATAGCAATCAGCCCCAGCATTTT
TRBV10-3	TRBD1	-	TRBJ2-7	CAIRASDRGDEQYF	TGTGCCATCAGAGCCAGTGACAGGGGGGACGAGCAGTACTTC
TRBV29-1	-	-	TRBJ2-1	CSPVLYNEQFF	TGCAGCCCCGTATTGTACAATGAGCAGTTCTTC
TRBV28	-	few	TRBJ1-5	CASRGPNQPQHF	TGTGCCAGCAGAGGACCGAATCAGCCCCAGCATTTT
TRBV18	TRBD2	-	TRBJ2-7	CASSPISGPYSYEQYF	TGTGCCAGCTCACCAATTAGCGGGCCGTACTCCTACGAGCAGTACTTC
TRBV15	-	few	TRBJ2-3	CATSRDLNSPTDTQYF	TGTGCCACCAGCAGAGATCTGAACTCTCCCACAGATACGCAGTATTTT
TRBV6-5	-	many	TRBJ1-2	CASSYSERLNGYTF	TGTGCCAGCAGTTACTCGGAACGGCTCAATGGCTACACCTTC
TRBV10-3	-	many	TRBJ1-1	CAISESEGVTEAFF	TGTGCCATCAGTGAGTCGGAGGGCGTCACTGAAGCTTTCTTT
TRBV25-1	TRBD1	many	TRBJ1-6	CASSTPDRGGSPLHF	TGTGCCAGCAGTACCCCGGACAGGGGGGGGTCACCCCTCCACTTT